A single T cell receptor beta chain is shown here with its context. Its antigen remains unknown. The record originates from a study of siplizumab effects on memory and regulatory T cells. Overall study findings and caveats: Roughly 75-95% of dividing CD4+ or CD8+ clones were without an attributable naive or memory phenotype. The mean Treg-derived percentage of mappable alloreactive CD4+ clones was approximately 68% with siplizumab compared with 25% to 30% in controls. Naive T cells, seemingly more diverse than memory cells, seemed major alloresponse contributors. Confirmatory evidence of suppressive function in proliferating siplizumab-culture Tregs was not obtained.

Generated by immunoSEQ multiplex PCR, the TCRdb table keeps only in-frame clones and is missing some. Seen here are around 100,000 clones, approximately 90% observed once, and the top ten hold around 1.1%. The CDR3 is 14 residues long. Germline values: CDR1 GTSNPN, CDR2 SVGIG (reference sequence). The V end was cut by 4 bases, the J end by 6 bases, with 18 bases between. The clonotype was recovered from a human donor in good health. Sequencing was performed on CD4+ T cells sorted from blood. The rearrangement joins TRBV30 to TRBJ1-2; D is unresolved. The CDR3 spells CAWIRIRTSDGYTF. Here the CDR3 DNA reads TGTGCCTGGATCAGGATAAGAACCTCTGATGGCTACACCTTC.